This is a list of T cell receptor beta chains from one sample in a study of prognosis after radiotherapy for stage I lung cancer. TCRdb processed the multiplex PCR reads anew with MiXCR; each CDR3 protein has one entry. The data show about 16,000 distinct CDR3 sequences, with less than 55% seen just once and 44% held by the top ten. The specimen comprised PBMCs, sampled before or after stereotactic body radiation therapy (not recorded which). These receptors were taken from a donor older than 45 with non-small cell lung cancer. CDR3s include the opening cysteine and the closing phenylalanine or tryptophan. The D gene is left open where the match is weak. Size is omitted from some rows. Given values are once, few, many or a class for expanded clones.

size: many
D: -
J: TRBJ2-2
V: TRBV7-3
CDR3: CASSPQGIGNTGELFF
DNA: TGTGCCAGCAGCCCGCAGGGAATCGGGAACACCGGGGAGCTGTTTTTT

size: many
D: -
J: TRBJ2-7
V: TRBV11-2
CDR3: CASSFGAGPSYEQYF
DNA: TGTGCCAGCAGCTTCGGCGCGGGACCCTCCTACGAGCAGTACTTC

size: -
D: -
J: TRBJ2-1
V: TRBV28
CDR3: CASSLSATVEYNEQFF
DNA: TGTGCCAGCAGTTTAAGCGCAACAGTCGAGTACAATGAGCAGTTCTTC

size: medium-sized
D: -
J: TRBJ1-6
V: TRBV25-1
CDR3: CASSPGGGLGPTHNSPLHF
DNA: TGTGCCAGCAGTCCTGGAGGGGGTCTGGGACCCACCCATAATTCACCCCTCCACTTT

size: many
D: TRBD2
J: TRBJ2-7
V: TRBV28
CDR3: CAVRGGLYEQYF
DNA: TGTGCCGTTCGGGGGGGGCTATACGAGCAGTACTTC

size: many
D: -
J: TRBJ2-3
V: TRBV7-9
CDR3: CGTKGYTDTQYF
DNA: TGTGGCACAAAAGGTTACACAGATACGCAGTATTTT

size: medium-sized
D: TRBD2
J: TRBJ2-1
V: TRBV28
CDR3: CASRQAGGNYNEQFF
DNA: TGTGCCAGCAGACAAGCGGGGGGGAACTACAATGAGCAGTTCTTC

size: -
D: TRBD2
J: TRBJ2-1
V: TRBV7-9
CDR3: CASSLGVVASGRNNEQFF
DNA: TGTGCCAGCAGCTTGGGGGTTGTGGCTAGCGGGAGGAACAATGAGCAGTTCTTC

size: -
D: -
J: TRBJ1-5
V: TRBV11-2
CDR3: CASSLDPEGGRSNQPQHF
DNA: TGTGCCAGCAGCTTAGATCCTGAGGGGGGTAGGAGCAATCAGCCCCAGCATTTT

size: medium-sized
D: TRBD1
J: TRBJ1-2
V: TRBV27
CDR3: CASSPTGGTVYGYTF
DNA: TGTGCCAGCAGCCCAACAGGGGGCACGGTTTATGGCTACACCTTC

size: -
D: TRBD1
J: TRBJ2-7
V: TRBV6-2/TRBV6-3
CDR3: CASSLGRPTGGYEQYF
DNA: TGTGCCAGCAGCCTTGGACGCCCAACAGGGGGCTACGAGCAGTACTTC

size: many
D: TRBD2
J: TRBJ2-3
V: TRBV7-8
CDR3: CASSFQIPGLAGGTDTQYF
DNA: TGTGCCAGCAGCTTCCAGATACCGGGACTAGCGGGGGGCACAGATACGCAGTATTTT

size: -
D: -
J: TRBJ1-2
V: TRBV12-3/TRBV12-4
CDR3: CASSPQGIDYGYTF
DNA: TGTGCCAGCAGTCCCCAGGGTATCGACTATGGCTACACCTTC

size: many
D: TRBD1
J: TRBJ1-2
V: TRBV6-5
CDR3: CASSFGTGNYGYTF
DNA: TGTGCCAGCAGTTTTGGGACAGGGAACTATGGCTACACCTTC

size: -
D: -
J: TRBJ1-3
V: TRBV6-2/TRBV6-3
CDR3: CASSYSDSRSGNTIYF
DNA: TGTGCCAGCAGTTACTCGGACAGCCGCTCTGGAAACACCATATATTTT

size: few
D: TRBD1
J: TRBJ2-2
V: TRBV2
CDR3: CASRTDRGPSGELFF
DNA: TGTGCCAGCAGAACGGACAGGGGGCCCTCCGGGGAGCTGTTTTTT

size: many
D: -
J: TRBJ1-5
V: TRBV28
CDR3: CASSSVVQPQHF
DNA: TGTGCCAGCAGTTCTGTAGTGCAGCCCCAGCATTTT

size: many
D: -
J: TRBJ1-2
V: TRBV2
CDR3: CASSEALTGLYGYTF
DNA: TGTGCCAGCAGTGAAGCGCTAACAGGACTCTATGGCTACACCTTC

size: -
D: -
J: TRBJ1-3
V: TRBV7-2
CDR3: CASSLAGSGNTIYF
DNA: TGTGCCAGCAGCTTAGCTGGGTCTGGAAACACCATATATTTT

size: many
D: -
J: TRBJ1-2
V: TRBV7-9
CDR3: CASRPVGAVGGYTF
DNA: TGTGCCAGCAGGCCCGTAGGGGCGGTGGGGGGCTACACCTTC

size: -
D: -
J: TRBJ2-2
V: TRBV2
CDR3: CASSPTWGLIGELFF
DNA: TGTGCCAGCAGTCCTACGTGGGGGCTTATCGGGGAGCTGTTTTTT

size: many
D: -
J: TRBJ2-3
V: TRBV7-3
CDR3: CASSLTSALTDTQYF
DNA: TGTGCCAGCAGCTTAACCAGCGCCCTCACAGATACGCAGTATTTT

size: medium-sized
D: -
J: TRBJ2-3
V: TRBV12-3/TRBV12-4
CDR3: CASSFWRGADTQYF
DNA: TGTGCCAGCAGTTTTTGGCGGGGTGCAGATACGCAGTATTTT

size: -
D: -
J: TRBJ2-1
V: TRBV7-8
CDR3: CASSLSAPGYNEQFF
DNA: TGTGCCAGCAGCTTATCGGCGCCCGGTTACAATGAGCAGTTCTTC

size: many
D: TRBD1
J: TRBJ1-2
V: TRBV11-3
CDR3: CASLLKGGDYGYTF
DNA: TGTGCCAGCTTACTAAAAGGGGGCGACTATGGCTACACCTTC

size: many
D: -
J: TRBJ1-5
V: TRBV12-3/TRBV12-4
CDR3: CASSLGGDSNQPQHF
DNA: TGTGCCAGCAGTTTAGGCGGGGATAGCAATCAGCCCCAGCATTTT

size: -
D: -
J: TRBJ2-1
V: TRBV6-1
CDR3: CASSTPDFQVNEQFF
DNA: TGTGCCAGCAGTACTCCGGACTTCCAGGTTAATGAGCAGTTCTTC

size: many
D: -
J: TRBJ1-1
V: TRBV28
CDR3: CASSSGAGVDTEAFF
DNA: TGTGCCAGCAGTTCCGGGGCAGGGGTGGACACTGAAGCTTTCTTT

size: -
D: TRBD1
J: TRBJ1-1
V: TRBV19
CDR3: CASSRQGANTEAFF
DNA: TGTGCCAGTAGTAGACAGGGGGCGAACACTGAAGCTTTCTTT